The sample holds many counts of the clone carrying this T cell receptor (beta chain). This CDR3 has 16 residues. The V gene's germline CDR1 is MDHEN and CDR2 SYDVKM. V lost 4 bases, J lost 9 bases, and 15 bases stayed unmatched. This sample was taken from a study of neurological immune-mediated disorders. TCRdb called the 5' RACE reads again in MiXCR, with one record for every CDR3 protein. This table holds fewer than 85,000 distinct CDR3 sequences, roughly 17% found once. The unsorted libraries were produced from 2 million PBMCs held at -80 C. The receptor was isolated from a woman aged 40 to 50 in good health. The sample taken for sequencing was PBMCs. This chain uses TRBV28 with TRBJ2-5, with 9 nucleotides matching TRBD1. The CDR3 region has the DNA TGTGCCAGCAGTTCCCAACAGGGGGCAAATGAGCAGGCCCAGTACTTC. Encoded protein: CASSSQQGANEQAQYF.